This T cell receptor beta chain came from a study of T-cell reconstitution after alpha-beta-depleted transplantation in children. For TCRbeta, the library was prepared with unique molecular identifiers. TCRdb re-called the PCR reads through MiXCR, storing one row per CDR3 protein. The data show hundreds of thousands of distinct CDR3 sequences, roughly 17% seen once. The sequences come from PBMCs from the stem cell graft donor, collected from the stem cell graft. The clonotype was recovered from a human donor who donated a stem cell graft to a child with acute myeloid leukemia.

The DNA of the CDR3 is TGTGCCAGCTCAGGGAGAAGCTATGGCTACACCTTC. Protein: CASSGRSYGYTF. The J gene is TRBJ1-2, the V gene TRBV3-1; perhaps TRBD1 as D (5 bases). The CDR3 is 12 residues long. CDR1 is LGHDT, CDR2 YNNKEL, per germline (reference sequence). The V and J ends lost 8 bases and 4 bases respectively, with 11 bases between them.